A selection of T cell receptor beta chains follows, all from one sample in a study of cytotoxic CD8 clonotypes in ibrutinib-treated CLL. TCRdb's table, derived via immunoSEQ multiplex PCR, lists solely in-frame clones and lacks some. The sample carries more than 200,000 clones, 70% recorded once. Sample: PBMCs, taken after 24 months of ibrutinib treatment. These receptors came from a human donor with chronic lymphocytic leukemia. Each CDR3 is given with its conserved first and last residue. The D gene is left open where the match is weak. Size is stated for part of the rows, as once, few or many counts, or as a class when the clone is expanded.

size	J	V	D	DNA	CDR3
NA	TRBJ2-2	TRBV5-1	NA	TGCGCCAGCAGCTTTGACAGCCACACCGGGGAGCTGTTTTTT	CASSFDSHTGELFF
NA	TRBJ2-2	TRBV28	TRBD1	TGTGCCAGCATCCCTACAGGGGGCTACACCGGGGAGCTGTTTTTT	CASIPTGGYTGELFF
NA	TRBJ1-2	TRBV7-3	TRBD1	TGTGCCAGCAGCTTATGGGACAGGGGTGAGGGCTACACCTTC	CASSLWDRGEGYTF
NA	TRBJ2-7	TRBV6-5	NA	TGTGCCAGCAGTTTCCGGGGGGCTGGGACCTACGAGCAGTACTTC	CASSFRGAGTYEQYF
NA	TRBJ2-7	TRBV10-3	TRBD2	TGTGCCATCAGTGAGTCTAGCGGGGCCCCCTACGAGCAGTACTTC	CAISESSGAPYEQYF
NA	TRBJ2-7	TRBV28	TRBD2	TGTGCCAGCAGTTTGTTGTCCGGAGCGGGAGGAAGGTACGAGCAGTACTTC	CASSLLSGAGGRYEQYF
NA	TRBJ2-7	TRBV6-5	TRBD2	TGTGCCAGCCGGGGGGGACACATCTACGAGCAGTACTTC	CASRGGHIYEQYF
NA	TRBJ2-7	TRBV30	TRBD1	TGTGCCTGGAGCCCAGGGGGCGTGGACGAGCAGTACTTC	CAWSPGGVDEQYF
NA	TRBJ2-3	TRBV27	NA	TGTGCCAGCAGCTCTCAGCACGGGAGCACAGATACGCAGTATTTT	CASSSQHGSTDTQYF
NA	TRBJ2-7	TRBV28	TRBD2	TGTGCCAGCCGGACTAGCACCTACGAGCAGTACTTC	CASRTSTYEQYF
once	TRBJ2-4	TRBV2	NA	TGTGCCAGCAGTGACCCCAGGGTGGGGGACATTCAGTACTTC	CASSDPRVGDIQYF
NA	TRBJ1-2	TRBV19	NA	TGTGCCAGTAGTAGAACAAGCGGCTACACCTTC	CASSRTSGYTF